The sample holds a few counts of the clone carrying this T cell receptor (beta chain). Its antigen remains unidentified. The study recruited healthy Caucasian donors from Russia who were aged roughly 6 to 100. The sample originates from a study of blood T cells in healthy people across ages. Overall study findings and caveats: It was held that diversity estimates obtained from one million T cells represented underestimates.

Germline lookup yields CDR1 MNHEY and CDR2 SVGEGT. There are 15 residues in the CDR3. J lost 2 bases, V lost 4 bases, and 7 bases had no gene match. Using a J-beta primer mix together with a sample-barcoded 5' primer, a second PCR was run for roughly 7 to 12 cycles. One entry per CDR3 protein, called by TCRdb with MiXCR from the 5' RACE reads. The data show roughly 700,000 distinct CDR3 sequences, around 49% seen once. The V call is TRBV6-2 or TRBV6-3, the J call TRBJ2-7; 8 bases agree with TRBD2. Sequencing was performed on blood. This TCR was sampled from a woman aged 60-75 years in good health. DNA of the CDR3: TGTGCCAGCAGTTCCACACTAGCGGTTGCCTACGAGCAGTACTTC. Translated, it gives CASSSTLAVAYEQYF.